Listed here are 24 T cell receptor beta chains from one sample, sequenced in a study of shared clonotypes between healthy human individuals (dated by TCRdb to 2020 to 2021). Library generation was performed with the immunoSEQ multiplex PCR assay. In its TCRdb copy, this immuneACCESS table keeps in-frame sequences only and misses some clones. Where compared with another copy, unresolved V genes explain less than half of these, and the others have no known cause. This sample lists 750,000 to 1,000,000 clones; over 90% were detected once. More than 20% of the sample rests with the top ten. CD8 naive samples consisted of CD45RO-negative cells that were positively selected for CCR7, yielding a CD45RA+CCR7+ population without TemRA cells. Sequencing was carried out using naive CD8+ T cells sorted from blood. The cell subset or site label for this specimen denotes: CD45RA+CCR7+. These receptor sequences come from a man aged 30-40 years in good health.

The chain employs TRBV9 and TRBJ2-1, with D unclear. The CDR3 has 12 amino acids. Trimming pared 4 bases from V and 4 bases from J, leaving 6 bases between. The germline CDR1 and CDR2 sequences are SGDLS and YYNGEE. For the CDR3, the DNA is TGTGCCAGCAGCCCCTTTTACAATGAGCAGTTCTTC. Translation: CASSPFYNEQFF.

V usage is TRBV7-9 and J usage is TRBJ2-2, with unresolved D. Trimming left V 4 bases short and J 9 bases short, with 12 bases between. Germline lookup yields CDR1 SEHNR and CDR2 FQNEAQ (reference sequence). The CDR3 has 13 residues. The DNA of the CDR3 is TGTGCCAGCAGCTCCCCGGATGGATGGGAGCTGTTTTTT. Amino acid sequence: CASSSPDGWELFF.

The chain uses TRBV7-2 and TRBJ2-5, with D maybe TRBD1 (6 bases). The CDR3 is 16 amino acids. Germline V gene data show CDR1 as SGHTA and CDR2 as FQGNSA. The V gene lost 2 bases and the J gene lost 1 base, with 14 bases spanning the gap. CDR3 sequence reads: CASSLLVSGVQETQYF. The CDR3 nucleotides read TGTGCCAGCAGCTTATTAGTTTCAGGGGTCCAAGAGACCCAGTACTTC.

This chain joins TRBV5-6 and TRBJ2-7, with 7 bases matching TRBD1. The CDR3 contains 13 residues. Germline CDR1 is SGHDT and CDR2 is YYEEEE. V dropped 4 bases and J dropped 3; count of bases not matched to a gene: 4. CDR3 nucleotides: TGTGCCAGCAGCCGGGACAGCAACTACGAGCAGTACTTC. As protein: CASSRDSNYEQYF.

The V and J genes are TRBV27 and TRBJ2-7, with D tentatively TRBD1 (5 bases). This CDR3 is built from 13 residues. Trimming cost V 4 bases and J 3 bases, with 10 bases left between them. The germline V gene has CDR1 MNHEY and CDR2 SMNVEV (reference sequence). The CDR3 here is CASSYRTNYEQYF. CDR3 DNA: TGTGCCAGCAGTTACAGGACCAACTACGAGCAGTACTTC.

In regard to this clone: Other DNA sequences of this sample code for an identical CDR3. V usage is TRBV5-1 and J usage is TRBJ2-7; 12 bases line up with TRBD2. Looked up from germline, CDR1 is SGHRS and CDR2 is YFSETQ. V dropped 7 bases and J dropped 2; count of bases not matched to a gene: 7. CDR3 size: 15 residues. The CDR3 loop reads CASGPTSGRTYEQYF. Written as DNA, the CDR3 is TGCGCCAGCGGACCGACTAGCGGGAGAACCTACGAGCAGTACTTC. Full variable domain (outside the CDR3, taken from reference TRBV5-1 and TRBJ2-7): KAGVTQTPRYLIKTRGQQVTLSCSPISGHRSVSWYQQTPGQGLQFLFEYFSETQRNKGNFPGRFSGRQFSNSRSEMNVSTLELGDSALYLCASGPTSGRTYEQYFGPGTRLTVT.

CDR3 in DNA: TGTGCCAGCAGTTTGGGGGACTCGGGTGAGCAGTTCTTC. Its translation is CASSLGDSGEQFF. The chain is built from TRBV27 and TRBJ2-1; a weak D match, TRBD2 (6 bases). In germline, CDR1 is MNHEY, CDR2 SMNVEV (reference sequence). The ends were cut back, 3 bases at V and 9 bases at J, with 12 bases in the middle. The CDR3 is made up of 13 amino acids.

The chain carries TRBV7-9 and TRBJ2-2; D perhaps matches TRBD2 (5 bases). The CDR3 runs to 15 residues. V gave up 1 base and J gave up 4 bases, with 10 bases separating them. CDR1 is SEHNR, CDR2 FQNEAQ, per germline (reference sequence). The CDR3 protein is CASSLVEALTGELFF. CDR3 bases: TGTGCCAGCAGCTTAGTGGAGGCTCTCACCGGGGAGCTGTTTTTT.

The chain uses TRBV5-4 and TRBJ1-2; the D gene is possibly TRBD1 (5 bases). This CDR3 comprises 15 residues. V was pared by 1 base and J by 2 bases, with 12 bases between. CDR1 is SGHNT, CDR2 YYREEE, per germline (reference sequence). As DNA, the CDR3 is TGTGCCAGCAGCTTGATTCCGACAGAGAACTATGGCTACACCTTC. It translates to CASSLIPTENYGYTF. Variable domain in full (rest from reference TRBV5-4 and TRBJ1-2): ETGVTQSPTHLIKTRGQQVTLRCSSQSGHNTVSWYQQALGQGPQFIFQYYREEENGRGNFPPRFSGLQFPNYSSELNVNALELDDSALYLCASSLIPTENYGYTFGSGTRLTVV.

The V call is TRBV19, the J call TRBJ1-5; no definite D call. CDR1 and CDR2 from the germline V gene are LNHDA and SQIVND (reference sequence). V lost 0 bases, J lost 1 base, and 7 bases lay in between. The CDR3 contains 15 residues. The CDR3 spells CASSIDVLSNQPQHF. CDR3 bases: TGTGCCAGTAGTATAGACGTTTTAAGCAATCAGCCCCAGCATTTT.

This clone has only one observation. The chain has TRBV6-5 and TRBJ2-7, with TRBD2 as a possible D gene (5 bases). V dropped 0 bases and J dropped 5 bases, with 8 bases sitting between them. CDR1 and CDR2 from the germline V gene are MNHEY and SVGAGI. There are 13 residues in the CDR3. CDR3 amino acids: CASSYSSGNEQYF. The CDR3 DNA sequence: TGTGCCAGCAGTTACTCGTCCGGGAACGAGCAGTACTTC.

The V and J genes are TRBV4-1 and TRBJ2-1, with 13 bases lining up with TRBD2. This CDR3 comprises 17 residues. Germline V gene data show CDR1 as MGHRA and CDR2 as YSYEKL. J was trimmed by 7 bases and V by 0 bases; bases with no gene match: 6. The CDR3 bases are TGCGCCAGCAGCCAAGAAAGGACTAGCGGGAGAGGTAATGAGCAGTTCTTC. Translating gives CASSQERTSGRGNEQFF.

The chain joins TRBV5-1 to TRBJ1-1, with TRBD1 as a possible D gene (5 bases). The CDR3 sequence is 16 residues long. V was trimmed by 4 bases and J by 4 bases, leaving 20 bases between them. Germline V gene lookup returns CDR1 SGHRS and CDR2 YFSETQ. This chain's CDR3 is CASSGTRSYGGTEAFF. The CDR3 nucleotides are TGCGCCAGCAGCGGGACGAGAAGCTACGGGGGCACTGAAGCTTTCTTT.

V and J are TRBV7-2 and TRBJ2-7; tentative D call: TRBD2 (7 bases). The V end lost 5 bases, the J end lost 1 base, and 12 bases lay between the germline ends. CDR1 and CDR2 from the germline V gene are SGHTA and FQGNSA. The CDR3 runs to 14 residues. Here the CDR3 DNA reads TGTGCCAGCAGCGACGAGGGGGGGTCCTACGAGCAGTACTTC. This encodes CASSDEGGSYEQYF.

This sequence joins TRBV7-9 and TRBJ1-2, with TRBD1 matching over 8 bases. Germline V gene lookup returns CDR1 SEHNR and CDR2 FQNEAQ (reference sequence). V lost 2 bases to trimming and J lost 5 bases; unmatched junction nucleotides: 13. The CDR3 runs 17 residues. CDR3 in DNA: TGTGCCAGCAGCTTAAGGGACCGGGACAGGAGATCTTATGGCTACACCTTC. It specifies CASSLRDRDRRSYGYTF.

The chain employs TRBV5-4 and TRBJ2-7; a possible D gene is TRBD2 (6 bases). The DNA end is a closer match to TRBJ2-1, so the J assignment may be wrong. The CDR3 loop spans 14 amino acids. Germline V gene data show CDR1 as SGHNT and CDR2 as YYREEE (reference sequence). The CDR3 loop reads CASSLVGAGNEQFF. In DNA, the CDR3 is TGTGCCAGCAGCTTGGTGGGAGCGGGCAATGAGCAGTTCTTC.

The chain combines TRBV7-8 with TRBJ2-7; 12 bases agree with TRBD2. Germline CDR1 reads SGHVS; CDR2 reads FQNEAQ. The CDR3 contains 14 residues. V was clipped by 5 bases and J by 5 bases; unmatched bases: 4. The CDR3 loop is CASSASGRVHEQYF. The CDR3 DNA is TGTGCCAGCAGCGCTAGCGGGAGGGTCCACGAGCAGTACTTC.

The V gene is TRBV28, the J gene TRBJ1-2; possible D gene TRBD1, 5 bases. Germline V gene sequence: CDR1 MDHEN, CDR2 SYDVKM. V lost 7 bases to trimming and J lost 8 bases, with 14 bases between them. CDR3 length equals 12 residues. The CDR3 bases are TGTGCCAGCACCTATGGGGGTTTGGGCTACACCTTC. Protein product: CASTYGGLGYTF.

This chain connects TRBV28 to TRBJ1-2; 9 bases line up with TRBD1. Trimming at V came to 5 bases and at J to 3 bases, leaving 4 bases not matched to a gene. The CDR3 runs to 14 residues. Per the germline V gene, CDR1 is MDHEN and CDR2 is SYDVKM. CDR3 protein: CASSKRTGDYGYTF. CDR3 coding DNA: TGTGCCAGCAGTAAACGGACAGGGGACTATGGCTACACCTTC.

This clone occurred once. V is TRBV5-1 and J is TRBJ2-3; tentatively, D is TRBD1 (7 bases). CDR1 and CDR2 (germline): SGHRS, YFSETQ. V lost 0 bases and J lost 0, with 14 bases in between. The length of the CDR3 is 17 residues. CDR3 nucleotide sequence: TGCGCCAGCAGCTTGGCTATCGCGGGACAGAGCACAGATACGCAGTATTTT. It specifies CASSLAIAGQSTDTQYF.

J is TRBJ2-7 and V is TRBV27, with 7 bases matching TRBD2. CDR3 length: 17 amino acids. V was clipped by 5 bases and J by 3 bases; unmatched bases: 16. Germline CDR1 reads MNHEY; CDR2 reads SMNVEV (reference sequence). This chain's CDR3 is CASSPGAAGAGNYEQYF. The DNA for the CDR3 is TGTGCCAGCAGTCCCGGGGCGGCGGGAGCAGGAAACTACGAGCAGTACTTC.

Comments on this clone: Other DNA sequences in this specimen translate into the identical CDR3. The chain recombines TRBV4-1 with TRBJ2-7, with 8 bases fitting TRBD2. The CDR3 totals 15 residues. V dropped 1 base and J dropped 0; count of bases not matched to a gene: 2. CDR1 is MGHRA, CDR2 YSYEKL, per germline. The CDR3 sequence is CASSQAGTSSYEQYF. CDR3 in DNA: TGCGCCAGCAGCCAAGCCGGGACTAGCTCCTACGAGCAGTACTTC.

V usage is TRBV7-9 and J usage is TRBJ1-3, with D maybe TRBD1 (6 bases). This CDR3 has 16 residues. V dropped 5 bases and J dropped 2 bases, with 16 bases sitting between them. Germline CDR1 and CDR2: SEHNR and FQNEAQ (reference sequence). The CDR3 region is CASSKTPGATGNTIYF. The CDR3 DNA follows: TGTGCCAGCAGCAAAACCCCAGGGGCCACTGGAAACACCATATATTTT. Complete variable domain (other parts from reference TRBV7-9 and TRBJ1-3): DTGVSQNPRHKITKRGQNVTFRCDPISEHNRLYWYRQTLGQGPEFLTYFQNEAQLEKSRLLSDRFSAERPKGSFSTLEIQRTEQGDSAMYLCASSKTPGATGNTIYFGEGSWLTVV.

This chain uses TRBV5-8 with TRBJ2-5; D gene ambiguous. The CDR3 totals 13 residues. V lost 3 bases to trimming and J lost 2 bases, with 8 bases between them. Per germline, CDR1 SGHTS and CDR2 YDEGEE. The CDR3 bases are TGTGCCAGCAGCTATGGCGGTCAAGAGACCCAGTACTTC. This sequence encodes CASSYGGQETQYF.